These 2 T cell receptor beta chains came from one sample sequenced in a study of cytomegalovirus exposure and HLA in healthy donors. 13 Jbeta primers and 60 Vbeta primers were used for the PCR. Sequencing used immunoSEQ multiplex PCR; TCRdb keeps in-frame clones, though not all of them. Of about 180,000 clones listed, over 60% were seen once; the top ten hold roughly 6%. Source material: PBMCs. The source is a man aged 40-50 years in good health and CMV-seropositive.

The CDR3 loop is CASSAGAGNEQFF. The CDR3 nucleotides are TGTGCCAGTAGTGCGGGGGCCGGCAATGAGCAGTTCTTC. V and J are TRBV19 and TRBJ2-1; tentatively, D is TRBD2 (7 bases). The CDR3 consists of 13 residues. V lost 5 bases and J 6 bases, leaving 11 bases between the germline ends. CDR1 is LNHDA, CDR2 SQIVND, per germline (reference sequence).

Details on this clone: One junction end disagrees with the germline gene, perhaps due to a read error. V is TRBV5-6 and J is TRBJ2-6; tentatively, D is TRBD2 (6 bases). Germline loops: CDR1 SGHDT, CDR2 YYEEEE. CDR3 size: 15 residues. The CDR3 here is CASRGTGSGANGLTF. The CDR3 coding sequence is TGTGCCAGCAGGGGGACTGGCTCTGGGGCCAACGGCCTGACTTTC.